This record concerns one T cell receptor beta chain sequence. The data were obtained in a study of cytomegalovirus exposure and HLA in healthy donors. PCR primers comprised 60 Vbeta and 13 Jbeta primers. Clones were read by immunoSEQ multiplex PCR, and TCRdb kept only the in-frame ones, dropping some. Of some 75,000 clones detected, about 79% appear once; the ten largest clones hold 5.5% to 7.5%. CDR1 and CDR2 from the germline V gene are SGHDN and FVKESK. The CDR3 is 14 amino acids. The junction had 7 bases not matched to a gene; V was cut back by 6 bases and J by 5 bases. The sequence was obtained from a man in his late teens or twenties in good health and CMV-seropositive. Sequenced sample: PBMCs. The chain has TRBV14 and TRBJ1-1, with 9 bases identical to TRBD1. This chain's CDR3 is CASSPRDRVTEAFF. Written as DNA, the CDR3 is TGTGCCAGCAGTCCCCGGGACAGGGTTACTGAAGCTTTCTTT.